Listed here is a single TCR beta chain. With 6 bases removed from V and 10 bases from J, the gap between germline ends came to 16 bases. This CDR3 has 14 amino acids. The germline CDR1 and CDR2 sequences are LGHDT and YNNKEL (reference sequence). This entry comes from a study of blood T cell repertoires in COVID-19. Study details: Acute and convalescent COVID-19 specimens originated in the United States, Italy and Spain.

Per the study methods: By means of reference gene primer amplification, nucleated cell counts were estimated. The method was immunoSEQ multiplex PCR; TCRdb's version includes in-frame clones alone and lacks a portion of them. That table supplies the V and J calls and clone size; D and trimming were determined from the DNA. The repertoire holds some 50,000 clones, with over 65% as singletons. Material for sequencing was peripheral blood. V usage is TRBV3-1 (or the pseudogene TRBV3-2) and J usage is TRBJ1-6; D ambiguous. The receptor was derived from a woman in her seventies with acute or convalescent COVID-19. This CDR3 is CASRHSPPGSPLHF. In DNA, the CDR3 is TGTGCCAGCAGACATTCCCCACCCGGGTCACCCCTCCACTTT.